What follows are 27 T cell receptor beta chains derived from one specimen sequenced in a study of cytomegalovirus exposure and HLA in healthy donors. The PCR had 60 Vbeta and 13 Jbeta primers. The data were produced by immunoSEQ multiplex PCR, yet TCRdb's version contains in-frame clones alone and is incomplete. The sample includes 70,000 or so clones. The specimen was PBMCs. These receptors were taken from a man in his forties in good health and CMV-seronegative.

The chain is built from TRBV6-1 and TRBJ2-5, with TRBD1 matching 7 bases. V shed 6 bases, J shed 5 bases, and the junction held 12 bases outside the gene matches. CDR3 size: 15 residues. Per the germline V gene, CDR1 is MNHNS and CDR2 is SASEGT. CDR3 DNA: TGTGCCAGCAGGGACACACGACAGGGCTGGGAGACCCAGTACTTC. Translating it yields CASRDTRQGWETQYF.

J is TRBJ2-7 and V is TRBV19; 7 bases map to TRBD2. CDR3 length: 13 amino acids. Germline V gene data show CDR1 as LNHDA and CDR2 as SQIVND (reference sequence). The J segment lost 3 bases and the V segment lost 10 bases, leaving 9 bases of the junction unmatched. CDR3 loop: CATGREGLYEQYF. In DNA, the CDR3 is TGTGCCACTGGAAGGGAGGGACTCTACGAGCAGTACTTC.

The chain links TRBV7-2 to TRBJ2-3, with 10 nucleotides matching TRBD1. With 2 bases clipped from V and 5 bases from J, the junction kept 7 bases outside the gene matches. The CDR3 spans 16 residues. Per the germline V gene, CDR1 is SGHTA and CDR2 is FQGNSA. The chain's CDR3 is CASSLIAGQGEDTQYF. CDR3 in DNA: TGTGCCAGCAGCTTAATAGCTGGACAGGGGGAAGATACGCAGTATTTT.

This chain uses TRBV9 with TRBJ2-3; 12 bases are shared with TRBD2. CDR3 length: 17 amino acids. Trimming cost V 0 bases and J 6 bases; bases outside gene matches: 8. Per the germline V gene, CDR1 is SGDLS and CDR2 is YYNGEE. The CDR3 DNA reads TGTGCCAGCAGCGTAGGTTCTAGCGGGGGGGCTTTGGATACGCAGTATTTT. The encoded protein is CASSVGSSGGALDTQYF.

The V and J genes are TRBV6-1 and TRBJ1-6, with 10 bases fitting TRBD1. The CDR3 sequence is 15 residues long. With 1 base clipped from V and 9 bases from J, the junction kept 3 bases outside the gene matches. The germline V gene encodes CDR1 MNHNS and CDR2 SASEGT. This CDR3 reads CASSEVGQGGSPLHF. CDR3 DNA sequence: TGTGCCAGCAGTGAAGTCGGACAGGGGGGTTCACCCCTCCACTTT.

The V gene is TRBV4-3, the J gene TRBJ2-1; TRBD2 matches 11 bases. The V segment lost 3 bases and the J segment 7 bases; nucleotides outside the gene matches: 8. CDR3 length equals 16 residues. From germline, CDR1 is LGHNA and CDR2 YSLEER. For the CDR3, the DNA is TGCGCCAGCAGCCAGCATAGCGGGAGGGCCGCAAATGAGCAGTTCTTC. This gives the protein CASSQHSGRAANEQFF.

V usage is TRBV5-1 and J usage is TRBJ1-3, with a weak D call TRBD1 (5 bases). Germline V gene sequence: CDR1 SGHRS, CDR2 YFSETQ. V lost 0 bases, J lost 4 bases, and 11 bases lay in between. The CDR3 has 15 residues. The CDR3 bases are TGCGCCAGCAGCTTGGGCCCAGGGCGCGGAAACACCATATATTTT. Translating gives CASSLGPGRGNTIYF.

The rearrangement joins TRBV19 to TRBJ1-2; 12 nucleotides agree with TRBD1. This CDR3 region has 17 residues. In germline, CDR1 is LNHDA, CDR2 SQIVND (reference sequence). V lost 9 bases to trimming and J lost 4 bases; unmatched junction nucleotides: 15. As DNA, the CDR3 is TGTGCCAGCAGATCCGGGACAGGGGGCGTCGGGCGCTATGGCTACACCTTC. Its protein product is CASRSGTGGVGRYGYTF.

This chain joins TRBV4-3 and TRBJ2-7, with 9 positions matching TRBD2. The V segment lost 1 base and the J segment 6 bases; nucleotides outside the gene matches: 16. The CDR3 runs to 18 residues. Germline-derived CDR1 and CDR2 are LGHNA and YSLEER. The CDR3 loop reads CASSQGPLRSGGQTEQYF. CDR3 DNA sequence: TGCGCCAGCAGCCAAGGCCCCCTAAGAAGCGGGGGGCAGACCGAGCAGTACTTC.

The chain joins TRBV28 to TRBJ1-2; 11 bases fit TRBD1. The V segment lost 2 bases and the J segment 7 bases; nucleotides outside the gene matches: 3. Germline assignment: CDR1 MDHEN and CDR2 SYDVKM. CDR3 length: 14 residues. The CDR3 protein is CASSLGQGASGYTF. CDR3 in DNA: TGTGCCAGCAGTTTAGGACAGGGGGCCTCTGGCTACACCTTC.

V gene TRBV9 combines with J gene TRBJ1-2; no definite D call. Trimming stripped 0 bases from V and 4 bases from J, with 10 bases between. The CDR3 is 14 residues long. The V gene's germline CDR1 is SGDLS and CDR2 YYNGEE. CDR3 in amino acids: CASSVAITGYGYTF. CDR3 DNA: TGTGCCAGCAGCGTAGCTATAACGGGCTATGGCTACACCTTC.

The CDR3 nucleotides read TGTGCCAGCAGCCCCCGGGCCCTAGGGGGAGATACGCAGTATTTT. This translates into CASSPRALGGDTQYF. The chain couples TRBV9 to TRBJ2-3, with D maybe TRBD1 (6 bases). Trimming stripped 4 bases from V and 5 bases from J, with 17 bases between. CDR3 size: 15 residues. CDR1 SGDLS and CDR2 YYNGEE come from the germline V gene.

The chain employs TRBV19 and TRBJ1-2; 9 positions match TRBD1. The CDR3 is made up of 15 amino acids. The J segment lost 2 bases and the V segment lost 4 bases, leaving 5 bases of the junction unmatched. CDR1 is LNHDA and CDR2 is SQIVND in the germline V gene (reference sequence). The DNA of the CDR3 is TGTGCCAGTAGTACGTCCGGGACAGGGAACTATGGCTACACCTTC. It yields the protein CASSTSGTGNYGYTF.

The chain employs TRBV30 and TRBJ2-7; 9 positions agree with TRBD1. The length of the CDR3 is 13 residues. With V trimmed by 6 bases and J by 6 bases, 9 bases remained unmatched. Germline loops: CDR1 GTSNPN, CDR2 SVGIG (reference sequence). The DNA of the CDR3 is TGTGCCTGTCAGTGGGACAGGGTCTCCGAGCAGTACTTC. Amino acids: CACQWDRVSEQYF. The full variable domain, in which reference TRBV30 and TRBJ2-7 provide the parts outside the CDR3, is SQTIHQWPATLVQPVGSPLSLECTVEGTSNPNLYWYRQAAGRGLQLLFYSVGIGQISSEVPQNLSASRPQDRQFILSSKKLLLSDSGFYLCACQWDRVSEQYFGPGTRLTVT.

This chain connects TRBV12-5 to TRBJ1-1; D is perhaps TRBD1 (6 bases). The CDR3 is made up of 13 amino acids. Germline V gene sequence: CDR1 LGHNT, CDR2 FRNRAP. V lost 7 bases to trimming and J lost 2 bases, with 11 bases between them. Here the CDR3 DNA reads TGTGCTAGTGTGATAGGGGGAAACACTGAAGCTTTCTTT. Its translation: CASVIGGNTEAFF.

The chain has TRBV5-1 and TRBJ2-1, with a tentative D call TRBD2 (6 bases). Trimming took off 0 bases at V and 0 bases at J, with 13 bases between the two ends. Germline CDR1 is SGHRS and CDR2 is YFSETQ. CDR3 length: 17 residues. The CDR3 sequence is CASSLGGGGSSYNEQFF. CDR3 nucleotide sequence: TGCGCCAGCAGCTTGGGAGGAGGAGGGAGCTCCTACAATGAGCAGTTCTTC.

V and J are TRBV7-9 and TRBJ1-1; tentative D call: TRBD1 (5 bases). Trimming shortened V by 0 bases and J by 7 bases, and 9 bases separated the two germline ends. Germline V CDR1 and CDR2: SEHNR, FQNEAQ (reference sequence). The CDR3 extends over 13 amino acids. The CDR3 sequence: CASSLALTGEAFF. The CDR3 DNA sequence: TGTGCCAGCAGCTTAGCGCTCACAGGTGAAGCTTTCTTT.

This chain uses TRBV4-1 with TRBJ2-1; 9 bases align to TRBD1. The CDR3 is made up of 14 amino acids. Germline CDR1 reads MGHRA; CDR2 reads YSYEKL. J gave up 10 bases and V 0 bases, and 4 bases lay outside the gene matches. DNA of the CDR3: TGCGCCAGCAGCCAAGAACAGGGGGCCGGGGAGCAGTTCTTC. Its translation is CASSQEQGAGEQFF.

The chain recombines TRBV27 with TRBJ2-2, with a tentative D call TRBD1 (5 bases). In germline, CDR1 is MNHEY, CDR2 SMNVEV (reference sequence). The CDR3 spans 17 residues. Trimming stripped 4 bases from V and 0 bases from J, with 15 bases between. The CDR3 DNA reads as TGTGCCAGCAGTTCAGCCCACAGGACGGCGAACACCGGGGAGCTGTTTTTT. It yields the protein CASSSAHRTANTGELFF.

V is TRBV5-6 and J is TRBJ1-5; 9 nucleotides align to TRBD1. Looked up from germline, CDR1 is SGHDT and CDR2 is YYEEEE. The trim removed 1 base at V and 8 bases at J, leaving 4 bases unmatched. This CDR3 has 14 amino acids. The CDR3 here is CASSLMTGGEPQHF. DNA for the CDR3: TGTGCCAGCAGCTTGATGACAGGGGGGGAGCCCCAGCATTTT. The whole variable domain, filled in from reference TRBV5-6 and TRBJ1-5, reads DAGVTQSPTHLIKTRGQQVTLRCSPKSGHDTVSWYQQALGQGPQFIFQYYEEEERQRGNFPDRFSGHQFPNYSSELNVNALLLGDSALYLCASSLMTGGEPQHFGDGTRLSIL.

This rearrangement joins TRBV6-5 to TRBJ2-7, with 10 bases lining up with TRBD2. The germline CDR1 and CDR2 sequences are MNHEY and SVGAGI. With V trimmed by 7 bases and J by 3 bases, 9 bases remained unmatched. CDR3 length: 15 amino acids. The CDR3 DNA reads as TGTGCCAGCAACCGTGCGGCTAGCGGGAGCTACGAGCAGTACTTC. Its protein is CASNRAASGSYEQYF.

The J gene is TRBJ2-7, the V gene TRBV5-1; D unclear. Germline assignment: CDR1 SGHRS and CDR2 YFSETQ. CDR3 length: 14 amino acids. Trimming left V 0 bases short and J 5 bases short, with 12 bases between. The CDR3: CASSLDPVPDEQYF. The CDR3 coding sequence is TGCGCCAGCAGCTTGGATCCAGTCCCCGACGAGCAGTACTTC.

Comments on this clone: At the DNA level, this CDR3 is encoded by other sequences in the same sample as well. The CDR3 here is CASSLGDRYNEQFF. In DNA, the CDR3 is TGCGCCAGCAGCTTGGGTGACAGATACAATGAGCAGTTCTTC. The rearrangement joins TRBV5-1 to TRBJ2-1; maybe TRBD1 (5 bases). Trimming took 0 bases from V and 4 from J, leaving 8 bases between them. CDR1 is SGHRS and CDR2 is YFSETQ in the germline V gene. CDR3 length equals 14 residues.

V is TRBV15 and J is TRBJ2-7, with 7 bases that match TRBD2. Trimming cost V 5 bases and J 6 bases; bases outside gene matches: 10. This CDR3 is 14 amino acids long. From germline, CDR1 is LNHNV and CDR2 YYDKDF (reference sequence). The CDR3 DNA follows: TGTGCCACCAGCTACTTCAGGACTAGTTCCGAGCAGTACTTC. It yields the protein CATSYFRTSSEQYF.

The chain couples TRBV4-2 to TRBJ2-3, with TRBD2 matching 13 bases. CDR3 length: 17 amino acids. Germline V lookup: CDR1 LGHNA, CDR2 YNFKEQ. The J segment lost 2 bases and the V segment lost 4 bases, leaving 6 bases of the junction unmatched. CDR3: CASSPTTSGGYTDTQYF. The CDR3 DNA follows: TGTGCCAGCAGCCCCACGACTAGCGGGGGGTACACAGATACGCAGTATTTT.

The J gene is TRBJ2-5, the V gene TRBV21-1; the D segment call TRBD2 is taken from the table without a DNA check. The J call may be mistaken, given a closer DNA end match to TRBJ2-7. TRBV21-1 has pseudogene status. The length of the CDR3 is 16 residues. The CDR3 reads CASSKGASGSTYEQYF. CDR3 nucleotides: TGTGCCAGCAGCAAAGGAGCGAGCGGTTCTACCTACGAGCAGTACTTC.

The chain employs TRBV5-1 and TRBJ1-4, with a tentative D call TRBD1 (6 bases). This CDR3 spans 14 amino acids. The germline CDR1 and CDR2 sequences are SGHRS and YFSETQ. Deletions cut 2 bases from V and 8 bases from J, with 13 bases between. In DNA form, the CDR3 reads TGCGCCAGCAGCTTTACAGGGTTTGGAGAAAAACTGTTTTTT. It yields the protein CASSFTGFGEKLFF. Using reference TRBV5-1 and TRBJ1-4 for the parts outside the CDR3, the full variable domain is KAGVTQTPRYLIKTRGQQVTLSCSPISGHRSVSWYQQTPGQGLQFLFEYFSETQRNKGNFPGRFSGRQFSNSRSEMNVSTLELGDSALYLCASSFTGFGEKLFFGSGTQLSVL.